The source of this T cell receptor beta chain is a study of shared clonotypes between healthy human individuals. The sorted-subset replicate PCRs were given approximately 190 ng DNA, which is approximately 30,000 T cell genomes. Sequencing used immunoSEQ multiplex PCR; TCRdb keeps in-frame clones, though not all of them. The data show about 2.1 million clones, with approximately 94% seen just once and around 1.7% held by the top ten. Germline CDR1 reads LGHNA; CDR2 reads YNFKEQ. The CDR3 covers 15 residues. V was cut by 1 base and J by 1 base, with 9 bases left in between. It was CD45RO-negative cells, positively selected for CCR7, that made up naive CD8 cells, with terminally differentiated effector memory CD45RA+ cells excluded.

This rearrangement joins TRBV4-2 to TRBJ2-3; D ambiguous. This receptor was identified in a man between 18 and 35 years old in good health. Some clones in this sample may be carry-over from other donors' samples. Sequences were obtained from naive CD8+ T cells from PBMCs. CDR3 region: CASSQGSVGTDTQYF. The CDR3, as DNA: TGTGCCAGCAGCCAAGGAAGCGTCGGCACAGATACGCAGTATTTT.